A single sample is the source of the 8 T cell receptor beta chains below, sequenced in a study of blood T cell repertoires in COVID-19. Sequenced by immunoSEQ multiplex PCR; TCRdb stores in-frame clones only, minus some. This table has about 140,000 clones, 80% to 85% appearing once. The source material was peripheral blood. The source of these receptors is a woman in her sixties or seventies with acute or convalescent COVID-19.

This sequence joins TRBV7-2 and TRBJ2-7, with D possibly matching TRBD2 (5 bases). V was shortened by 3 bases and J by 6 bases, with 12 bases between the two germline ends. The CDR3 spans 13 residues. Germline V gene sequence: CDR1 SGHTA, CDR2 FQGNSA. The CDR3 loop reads CASSFDRGAEQYF. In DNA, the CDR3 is TGTGCCAGCAGCTTCGACCGGGGAGCCGAGCAGTACTTC.

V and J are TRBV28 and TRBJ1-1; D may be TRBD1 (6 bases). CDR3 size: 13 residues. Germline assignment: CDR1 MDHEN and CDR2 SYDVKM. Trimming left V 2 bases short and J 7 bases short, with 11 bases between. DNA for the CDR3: TGTGCCAGCAGTTTAGTGGACAGAGATGAAGCTTTCTTT. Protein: CASSLVDRDEAFF.

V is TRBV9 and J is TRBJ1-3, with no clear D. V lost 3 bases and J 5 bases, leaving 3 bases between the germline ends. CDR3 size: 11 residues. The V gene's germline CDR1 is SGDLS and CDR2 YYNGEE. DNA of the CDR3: TGTGCCAGCAGCGATAGAAACACCATATATTTT. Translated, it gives CASSDRNTIYF. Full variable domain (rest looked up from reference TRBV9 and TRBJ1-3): DSGVTQTPKHLITATGQRVTLRCSPRSGDLSVYWYQQSLDQGLQFLIQYYNGEERAKGNILERFSAQQFPDLHSELNLSSLELGDSALYFCASSDRNTIYFGEGSWLTVV.

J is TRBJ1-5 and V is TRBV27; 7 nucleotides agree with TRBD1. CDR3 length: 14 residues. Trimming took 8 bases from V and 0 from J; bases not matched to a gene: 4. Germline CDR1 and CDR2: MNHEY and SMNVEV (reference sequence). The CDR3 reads CASGRGYSNQPQHF. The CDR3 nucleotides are TGTGCCAGCGGCAGGGGGTATAGCAATCAGCCCCAGCATTTT.

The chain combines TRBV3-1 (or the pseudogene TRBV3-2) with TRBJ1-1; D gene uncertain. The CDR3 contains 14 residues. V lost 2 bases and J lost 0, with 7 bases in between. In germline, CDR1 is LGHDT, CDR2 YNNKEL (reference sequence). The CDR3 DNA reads TGTGCCAGCAGCCAATCCCCCTTGAACACTGAAGCTTTCTTT. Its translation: CASSQSPLNTEAFF.

The CDR3: CATIGSGLNNEQFF. In DNA form, the CDR3 reads TGTGCCACAATAGGCAGCGGGCTGAACAATGAGCAGTTCTTC. The V gene is TRBV28, the J gene TRBJ2-1; maybe TRBD2 (6 bases). V gave up 10 bases and J gave up 5 bases, with 18 bases separating them. CDR1 is MDHEN, CDR2 SYDVKM, per germline. This CDR3 spans 14 amino acids.

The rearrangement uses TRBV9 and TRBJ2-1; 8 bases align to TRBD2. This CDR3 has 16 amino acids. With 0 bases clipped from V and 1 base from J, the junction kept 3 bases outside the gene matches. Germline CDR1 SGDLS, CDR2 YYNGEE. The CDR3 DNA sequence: TGTGCCAGCAGCGTAGGACTAGCGTTATCCTACAATGAGCAGTTCTTC. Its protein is CASSVGLALSYNEQFF.

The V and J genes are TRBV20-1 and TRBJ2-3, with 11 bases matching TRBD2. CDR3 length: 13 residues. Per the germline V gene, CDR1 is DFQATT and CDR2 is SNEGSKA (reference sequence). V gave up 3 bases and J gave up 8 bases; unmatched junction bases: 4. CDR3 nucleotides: TGCAGTGCTAGTGGCCTAGCGGGAGGTACGCAGTATTTT. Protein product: CSASGLAGGTQYF.